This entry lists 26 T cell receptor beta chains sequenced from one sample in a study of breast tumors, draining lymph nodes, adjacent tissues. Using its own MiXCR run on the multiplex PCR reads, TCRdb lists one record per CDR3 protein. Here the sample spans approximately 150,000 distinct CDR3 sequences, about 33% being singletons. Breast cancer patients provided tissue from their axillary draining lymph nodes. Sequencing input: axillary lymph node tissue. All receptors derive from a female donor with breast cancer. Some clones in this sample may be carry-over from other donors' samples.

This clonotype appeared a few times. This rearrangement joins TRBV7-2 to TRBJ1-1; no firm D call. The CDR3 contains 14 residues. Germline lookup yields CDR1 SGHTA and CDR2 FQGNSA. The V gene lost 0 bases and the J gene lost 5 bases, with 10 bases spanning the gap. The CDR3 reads CASSLAGFGTEAFF. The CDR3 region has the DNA TGTGCCAGCAGCTTAGCCGGATTCGGTACTGAAGCTTTCTTT.

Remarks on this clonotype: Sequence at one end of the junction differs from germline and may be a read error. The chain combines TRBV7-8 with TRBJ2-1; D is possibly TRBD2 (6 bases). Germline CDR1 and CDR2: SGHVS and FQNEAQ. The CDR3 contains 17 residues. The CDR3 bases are TGTGCCAGCAGCCCGTGGCAGGGCGGGGAGTCCTACAATCAGCAGTTCTTC. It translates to CASSPWQGGESYNQQFF.

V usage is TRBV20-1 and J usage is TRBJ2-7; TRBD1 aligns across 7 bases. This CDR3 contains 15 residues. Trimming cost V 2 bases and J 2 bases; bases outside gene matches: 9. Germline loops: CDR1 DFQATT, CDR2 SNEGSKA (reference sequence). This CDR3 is CSARLGTVQTYEQYV. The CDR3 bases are TGCAGTGCTAGACTCGGGACAGTTCAAACCTACGAGCAGTACGTC.

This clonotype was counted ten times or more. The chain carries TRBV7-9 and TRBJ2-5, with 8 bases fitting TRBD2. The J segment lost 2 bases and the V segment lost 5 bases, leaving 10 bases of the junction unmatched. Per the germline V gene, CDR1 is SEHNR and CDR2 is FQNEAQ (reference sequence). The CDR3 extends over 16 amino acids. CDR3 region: CASSNSSGPRQETQYF. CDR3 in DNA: TGTGCCAGCAGCAACTCTAGCGGGCCGAGGCAAGAGACCCAGTACTTC.

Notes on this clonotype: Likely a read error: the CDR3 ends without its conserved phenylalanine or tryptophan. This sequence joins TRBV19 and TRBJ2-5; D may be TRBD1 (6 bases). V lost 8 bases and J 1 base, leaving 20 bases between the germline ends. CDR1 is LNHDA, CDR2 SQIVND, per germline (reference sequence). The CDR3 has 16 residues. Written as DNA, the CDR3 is TGTGCCAGTGGCCCACTGGGCCAGGGGAGCCAAGAGACCCAGTACTCC. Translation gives CASGPLGQGSQETQYS.

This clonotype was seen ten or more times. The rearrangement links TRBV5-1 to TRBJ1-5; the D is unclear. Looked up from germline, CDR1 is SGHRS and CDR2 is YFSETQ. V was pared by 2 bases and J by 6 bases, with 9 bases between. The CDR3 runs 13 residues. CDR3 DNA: TGCGCCAGCAGCTTCGCAGGCGGTCAGCCCCAGCATTTT. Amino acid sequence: CASSFAGGQPQHF.

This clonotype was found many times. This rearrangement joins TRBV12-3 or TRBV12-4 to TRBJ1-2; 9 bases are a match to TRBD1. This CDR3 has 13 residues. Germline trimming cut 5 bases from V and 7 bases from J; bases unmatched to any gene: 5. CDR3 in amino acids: CASSPGTGLGYTF. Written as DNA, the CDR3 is TGTGCCAGCAGTCCCGGGACAGGGCTTGGCTACACCTTC.

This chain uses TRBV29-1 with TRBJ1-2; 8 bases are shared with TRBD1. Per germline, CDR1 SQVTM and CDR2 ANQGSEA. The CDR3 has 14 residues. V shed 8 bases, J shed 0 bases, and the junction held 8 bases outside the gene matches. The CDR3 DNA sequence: TGCAGCTCCTACGGACAGGGAACTAACTATGGCTACACCTTC. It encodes CSSYGQGTNYGYTF. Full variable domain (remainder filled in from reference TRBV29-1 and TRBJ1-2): SAVISQKPSRDICQRGTSLTIQCQVDSQVTMMFWYRQQPGQSLTLIATANQGSEATYESGFVIDKFPISRPNLTFSTLTVSNMSPEDSSIYLCSSYGQGTNYGYTFGSGTRLTVV.

CDR3 coding DNA: TGCAGTGCTAGAGTCTCCGGGACAGGGGTCAATCAGCCCCAGTACTTC. Translated: CSARVSGTGVNQPQYF. V and J are TRBV20-1 and TRBJ2-5; 10 bases align to TRBD1. Germline CDR1 DFQATT, CDR2 SNEGSKA (reference sequence). The V segment lost 1 base and the J segment 9 bases; nucleotides outside the gene matches: 14. CDR3 length: 16 residues.

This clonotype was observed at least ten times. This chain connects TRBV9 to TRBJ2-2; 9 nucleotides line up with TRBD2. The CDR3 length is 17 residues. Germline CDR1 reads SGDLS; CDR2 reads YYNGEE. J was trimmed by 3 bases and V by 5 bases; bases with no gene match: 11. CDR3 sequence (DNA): TGTGCCAGCAGACCGCCCTCTAGCGGGGTGGACACCGGGGAGCTGTTTTTT. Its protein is CASRPPSSGVDTGELFF.

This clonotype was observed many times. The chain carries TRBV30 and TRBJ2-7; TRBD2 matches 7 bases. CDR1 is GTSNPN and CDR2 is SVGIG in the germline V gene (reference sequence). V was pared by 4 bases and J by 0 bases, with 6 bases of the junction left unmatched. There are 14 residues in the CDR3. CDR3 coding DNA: TGTGCCTGGAATATGGGCGGGAGCTCCTACGAGCAGTACTTC. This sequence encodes CAWNMGGSSYEQYF.

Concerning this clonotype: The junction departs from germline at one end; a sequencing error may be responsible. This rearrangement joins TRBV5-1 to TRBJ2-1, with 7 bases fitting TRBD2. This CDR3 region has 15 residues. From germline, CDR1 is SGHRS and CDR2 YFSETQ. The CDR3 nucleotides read TGCGCCAGCAGCCAAGATAGGCGGGGGTACAATAAGCAGTTCTTC. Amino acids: CASSQDRRGYNKQFF.

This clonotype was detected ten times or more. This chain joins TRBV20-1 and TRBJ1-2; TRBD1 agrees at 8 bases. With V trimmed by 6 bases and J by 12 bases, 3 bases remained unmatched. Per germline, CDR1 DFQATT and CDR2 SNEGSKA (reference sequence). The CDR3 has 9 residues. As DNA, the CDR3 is TGCAGTGCCGGACAGGGAAACACCTTC. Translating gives CSAGQGNTF.

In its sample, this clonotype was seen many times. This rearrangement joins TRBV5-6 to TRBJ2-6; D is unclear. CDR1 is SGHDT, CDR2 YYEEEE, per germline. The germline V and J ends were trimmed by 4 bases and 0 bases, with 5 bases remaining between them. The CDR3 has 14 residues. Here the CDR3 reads CASSGYSGANVLTF. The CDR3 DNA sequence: TGTGCCAGCAGCGGCTACTCTGGGGCCAACGTCCTGACTTTC. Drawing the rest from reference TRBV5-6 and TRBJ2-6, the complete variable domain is DAGVTQSPTHLIKTRGQQVTLRCSPKSGHDTVSWYQQALGQGPQFIFQYYEEEERQRGNFPDRFSGHQFPNYSSELNVNALLLGDSALYLCASSGYSGANVLTFGAGSRLTVL.

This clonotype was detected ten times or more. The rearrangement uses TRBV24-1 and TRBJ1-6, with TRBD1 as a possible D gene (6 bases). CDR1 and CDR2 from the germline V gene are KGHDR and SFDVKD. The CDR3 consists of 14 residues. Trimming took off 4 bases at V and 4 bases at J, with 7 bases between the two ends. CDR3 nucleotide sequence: TGTGCCACCAGTGAAGGACAGTATAATTCACCCCTCCACTTT. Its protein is CATSEGQYNSPLHF.

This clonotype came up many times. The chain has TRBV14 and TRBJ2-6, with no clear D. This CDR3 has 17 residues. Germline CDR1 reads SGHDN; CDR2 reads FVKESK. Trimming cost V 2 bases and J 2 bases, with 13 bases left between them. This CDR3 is CASSQYLERAGANVLTF. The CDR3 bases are TGTGCCAGCAGCCAATATCTGGAAAGAGCTGGGGCCAACGTCCTGACTTTC. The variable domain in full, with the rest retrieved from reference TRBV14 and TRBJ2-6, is EAGVTQFPSHSVIEKGQTVTLRCDPISGHDNLYWYRRVMGKEIKFLLHFVKESKQDESGMPNNRFLAERTGGTYSTLKVQPAELEDSGVYFCASSQYLERAGANVLTFGAGSRLTVL.

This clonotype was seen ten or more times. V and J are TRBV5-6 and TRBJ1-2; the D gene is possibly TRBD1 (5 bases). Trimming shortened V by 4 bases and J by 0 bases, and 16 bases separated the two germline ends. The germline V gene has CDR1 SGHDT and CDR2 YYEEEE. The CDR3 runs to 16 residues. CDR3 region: CASSIVPGPANYGYTF. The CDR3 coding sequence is TGTGCCAGCAGCATCGTCCCGGGACCCGCTAACTATGGCTACACCTTC.

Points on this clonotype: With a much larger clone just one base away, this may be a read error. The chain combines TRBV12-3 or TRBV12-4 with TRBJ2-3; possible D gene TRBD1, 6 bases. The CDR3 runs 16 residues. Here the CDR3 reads CASSFSPTGLTDTQCF. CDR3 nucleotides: TGTGCCAGCAGTTTCAGCCCCACAGGGCTCACAGATACGCAGTGTTTT.

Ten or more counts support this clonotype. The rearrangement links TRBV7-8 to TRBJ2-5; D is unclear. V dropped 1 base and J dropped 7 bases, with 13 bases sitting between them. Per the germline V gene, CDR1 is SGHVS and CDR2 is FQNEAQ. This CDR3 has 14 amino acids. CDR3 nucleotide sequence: TGTGCCAGCAGCTTAGGGTCCGTTCTCGGGACCCAGTACTTC. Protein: CASSLGSVLGTQYF.

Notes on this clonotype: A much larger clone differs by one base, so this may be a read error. The CDR3 DNA follows: TGTGCCAGCAGCTTAGACACCACCTATGGCTACACCTTC. As protein: CASSLDTTYGYTF. This sequence joins TRBV5-4 and TRBJ1-2, with D hard to call. CDR3 length: 13 residues. Germline V gene lookup returns CDR1 SGHNT and CDR2 YYREEE (reference sequence). Trimming shortened V by 2 bases and J by 4 bases, and 9 bases separated the two germline ends.

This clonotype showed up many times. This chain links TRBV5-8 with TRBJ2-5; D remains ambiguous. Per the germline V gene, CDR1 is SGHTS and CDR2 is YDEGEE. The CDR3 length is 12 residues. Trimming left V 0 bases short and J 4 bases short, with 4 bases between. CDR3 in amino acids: CASSLGAETQYF. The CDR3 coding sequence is TGTGCCAGCAGCTTGGGAGCAGAGACCCAGTACTTC. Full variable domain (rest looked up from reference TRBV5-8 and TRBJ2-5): EAGVTQSPTHLIKTRGQQATLRCSPISGHTSVYWYQQALGLGLQFLLWYDEGEERNRGNFPPRFSGRQFPNYSSELNVNALELEDSALYLCASSLGAETQYFGPGTRLLVL.

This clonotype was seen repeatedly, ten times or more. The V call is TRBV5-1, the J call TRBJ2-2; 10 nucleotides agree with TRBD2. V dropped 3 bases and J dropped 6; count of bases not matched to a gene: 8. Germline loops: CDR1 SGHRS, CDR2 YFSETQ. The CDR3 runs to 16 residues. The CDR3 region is CASSSGLADIPGELFF. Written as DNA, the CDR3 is TGCGCCAGCAGCTCAGGACTAGCGGATATACCCGGGGAGCTGTTTTTT.

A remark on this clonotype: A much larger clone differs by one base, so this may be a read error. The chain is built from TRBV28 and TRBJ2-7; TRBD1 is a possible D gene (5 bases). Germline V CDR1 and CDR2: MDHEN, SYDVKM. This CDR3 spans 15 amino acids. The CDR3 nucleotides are TGTGCCGGCAGACCTACAGGTTGGGGCCCTTACGAGCAGTACTTC. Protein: CAGRPTGWGPYEQYF. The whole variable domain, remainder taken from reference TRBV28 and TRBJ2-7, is DVKVTQSSRYLVKRTGEKVFLECVQDMDHENMFWYRQDPGLGLRLIYFSYDVKMKEKGDIPEGYSVSREKKERFSLILESASTNQTSMYLCAGRPTGWGPYEQYFGPGTRLTVT.

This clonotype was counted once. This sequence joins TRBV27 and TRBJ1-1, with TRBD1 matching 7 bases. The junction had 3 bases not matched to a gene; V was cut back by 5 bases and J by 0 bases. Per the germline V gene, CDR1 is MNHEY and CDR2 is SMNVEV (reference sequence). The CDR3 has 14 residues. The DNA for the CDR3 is TGTGCCAGCAGTCCGGACAGGCTGAACACTGAAGCTTTCTTT. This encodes CASSPDRLNTEAFF.

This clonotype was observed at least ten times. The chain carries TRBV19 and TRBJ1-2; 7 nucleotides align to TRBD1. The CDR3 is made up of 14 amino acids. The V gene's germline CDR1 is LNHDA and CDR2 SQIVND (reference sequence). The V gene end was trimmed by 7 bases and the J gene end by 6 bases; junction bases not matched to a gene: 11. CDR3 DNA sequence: TGTGCCAGTATCGGGACAGTCGATCGTAATGGCTACACCTTC. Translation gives CASIGTVDRNGYTF.

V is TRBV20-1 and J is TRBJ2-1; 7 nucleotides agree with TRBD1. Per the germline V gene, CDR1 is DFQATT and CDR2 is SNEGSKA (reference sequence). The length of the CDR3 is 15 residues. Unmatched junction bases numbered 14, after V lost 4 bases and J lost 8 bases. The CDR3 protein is CSATNPGQRFDEQFF. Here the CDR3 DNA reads TGCAGTGCTACCAACCCGGGACAGAGGTTCGATGAGCAGTTCTTC.